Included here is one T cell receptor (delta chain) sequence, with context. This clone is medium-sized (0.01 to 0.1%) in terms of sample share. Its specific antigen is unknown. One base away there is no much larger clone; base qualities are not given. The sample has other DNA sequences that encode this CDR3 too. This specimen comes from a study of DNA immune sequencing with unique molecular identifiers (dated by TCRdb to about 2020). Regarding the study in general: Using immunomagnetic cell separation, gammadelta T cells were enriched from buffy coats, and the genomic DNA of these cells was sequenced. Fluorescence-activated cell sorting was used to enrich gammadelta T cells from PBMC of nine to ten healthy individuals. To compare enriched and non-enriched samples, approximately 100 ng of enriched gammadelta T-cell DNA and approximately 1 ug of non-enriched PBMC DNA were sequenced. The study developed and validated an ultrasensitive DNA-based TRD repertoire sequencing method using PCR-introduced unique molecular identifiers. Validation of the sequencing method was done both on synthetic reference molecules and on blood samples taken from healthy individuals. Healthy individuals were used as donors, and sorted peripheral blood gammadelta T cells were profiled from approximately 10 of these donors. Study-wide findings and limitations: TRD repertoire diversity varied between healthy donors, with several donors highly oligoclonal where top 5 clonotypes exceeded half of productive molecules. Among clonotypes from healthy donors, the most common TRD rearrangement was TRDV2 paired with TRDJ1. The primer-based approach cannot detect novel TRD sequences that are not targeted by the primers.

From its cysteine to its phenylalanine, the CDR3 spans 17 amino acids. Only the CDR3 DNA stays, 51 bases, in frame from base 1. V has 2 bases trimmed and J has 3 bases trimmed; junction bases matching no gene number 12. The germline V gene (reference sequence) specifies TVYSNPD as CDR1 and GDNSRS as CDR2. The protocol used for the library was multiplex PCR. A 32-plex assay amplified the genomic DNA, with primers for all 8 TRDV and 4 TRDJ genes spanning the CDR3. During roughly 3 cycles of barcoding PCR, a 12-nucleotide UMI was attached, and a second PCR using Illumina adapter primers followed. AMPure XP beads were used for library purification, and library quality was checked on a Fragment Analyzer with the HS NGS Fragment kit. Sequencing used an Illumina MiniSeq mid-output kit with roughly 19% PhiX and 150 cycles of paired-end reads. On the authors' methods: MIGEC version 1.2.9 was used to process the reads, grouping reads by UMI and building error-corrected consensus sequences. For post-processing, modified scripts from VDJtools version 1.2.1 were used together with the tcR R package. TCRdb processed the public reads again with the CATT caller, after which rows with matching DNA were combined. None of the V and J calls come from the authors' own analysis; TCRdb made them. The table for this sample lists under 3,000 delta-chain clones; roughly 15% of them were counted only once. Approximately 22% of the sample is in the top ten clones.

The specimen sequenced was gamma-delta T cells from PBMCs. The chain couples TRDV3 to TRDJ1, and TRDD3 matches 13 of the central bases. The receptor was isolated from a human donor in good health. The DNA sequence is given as TGTGCCTTTTCCCCGTACTGGGGGATACGTAGCGCCGATAAACTCATCTTT. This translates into CAFSPYWGIRSADKLIF.